The 19 T cell receptor beta chains given below trace back to one sample, sequenced in a study of blood T cell repertoires in COVID-19. Libraries were prepared by immunoSEQ multiplex PCR; TCRdb keeps only in-frame clonotypes and omits some of them. The table records some 200,000 clones, roughly 87% of them present only once. Source material: PBMCs or T cells enriched from blood (not recorded which). These receptors all come from a woman in her thirties who had recovered from COVID-19.

J is TRBJ2-7 and V is TRBV7-9; TRBD2 is a possible D gene (6 bases). Germline CDR1 reads SEHNR; CDR2 reads FQNEAQ (reference sequence). V lost 5 bases and J 3 bases, leaving 14 bases between the germline ends. This CDR3 has 14 residues. The CDR3 is CASSPGLLNYEQYF. CDR3 bases: TGTGCCAGCAGCCCGGGACTCCTTAACTACGAGCAGTACTTC.

This rearrangement joins TRBV28 to TRBJ2-7; 11 bases align to TRBD2. The germline gives CDR1 MDHEN, CDR2 SYDVKM. This CDR3 region has 13 residues. The V segment lost 4 bases and the J segment 5 bases; nucleotides outside the gene matches: 1. CDR3 protein: CASSYSGRDEQYF. The CDR3 region has the DNA TGTGCCAGCAGTTATAGCGGGAGGGACGAGCAGTACTTC.

The rearrangement uses TRBV28 and TRBJ1-6; the match to TRBD1 covers 9 bases. This CDR3 contains 13 residues. The V gene end was trimmed by 5 bases and the J gene end by 10 bases; junction bases not matched to a gene: 3. Germline CDR1 MDHEN, CDR2 SYDVKM. The CDR3 protein is CASSGTGRSPLHF. CDR3 in DNA: TGTGCCAGCAGTGGGACAGGGAGGTCACCCCTCCACTTT.

CDR3: CASSFDRNKITQYF. The CDR3 bases are TGTGCCAGCAGCTTCGACAGGAATAAAATTACGCAGTATTTT. The rearrangement joins TRBV7-2 to TRBJ2-3, with D possibly being TRBD1 (6 bases). Germline V gene sequence: CDR1 SGHTA, CDR2 FQGNSA. V was shortened by 3 bases and J by 8 bases, with 15 bases between the two germline ends. The CDR3 totals 14 residues.

This chain joins TRBV7-3 and TRBJ2-5; 7 bases align to TRBD1. The CDR3 covers 15 residues. Germline values: CDR1 SGHTA, CDR2 FQGTGA. Germline trimming cut 2 bases from V and 5 bases from J; bases unmatched to any gene: 8. The CDR3 DNA reads TGTGCCAGCAGCTTACTCCACCGCAGGGGGGAGACCCAGTACTTC. This encodes CASSLLHRRGETQYF.

CDR3 amino acids: CASSDQGEFSSPLHF. Here the CDR3 DNA reads TGTGCCAGCTCCGACCAGGGGGAGTTTAGTTCACCCCTCCACTTT. The gene calls are TRBV18 and TRBJ1-6, with 7 positions matching TRBD1. The CDR3 contains 15 residues. Trimming removed 6 bases from V and 9 bases from J; junction bases left unmatched: 11. Germline CDR1 reads KGHSH; CDR2 reads LQKENI.

The J gene is TRBJ1-2, the V gene TRBV30; maybe TRBD1 (6 bases). The germline CDR1 and CDR2 sequences are GTSNPN and SVGIG (reference sequence). V lost 3 bases, J lost 5 bases, and 13 bases lay in between. The CDR3 has 13 amino acids. The CDR3 reads CAWRATGAYGYTF. The DNA of the CDR3 is TGTGCCTGGAGGGCGACAGGAGCGTATGGCTACACCTTC.

This clone turned up a few times. This sequence joins TRBV7-8 and TRBJ2-1; D is perhaps TRBD2 (5 bases). With 9 bases removed from V and 3 bases from J, the gap between germline ends came to 12 bases. Looked up from germline, CDR1 is SGHVS and CDR2 is FQNEAQ. There are 13 residues in the CDR3. The CDR3 reads CASYGGGYNEQFF. The CDR3 nucleotides are TGTGCCAGTTACGGAGGTGGCTACAATGAGCAGTTCTTC.

The chain links TRBV7-8 to TRBJ2-2, with 10 bases that match TRBD2. There are 18 residues in the CDR3. Germline V gene lookup returns CDR1 SGHVS and CDR2 FQNEAQ. V dropped 5 bases and J dropped 7; count of bases not matched to a gene: 16. In DNA form, the CDR3 reads TGTGCCAGCAGCCTTCATCCACCAGCGGGGGGGAGGAACGGGGAGCTGTTTTTT. Amino acid sequence: CASSLHPPAGGRNGELFF.

The chain joins TRBV5-1 to TRBJ2-7, with D maybe TRBD1 (5 bases). Germline values: CDR1 SGHRS, CDR2 YFSETQ. Trimming took off 2 bases at V and 0 bases at J, with 9 bases between the two ends. The CDR3 spans 14 residues. CDR3 nucleotide sequence: TGCGCCAGCAGCTTCTCGGACATCTCCTACGAGCAGTACTTC. It translates to CASSFSDISYEQYF.

The chain links TRBV15 to TRBJ2-3; D is ambiguous. Germline V gene lookup returns CDR1 LNHNV and CDR2 YYDKDF (reference sequence). The CDR3 contains 13 residues. V was shortened by 3 bases and J by 4 bases, with 8 bases between the two germline ends. CDR3 protein: CATSRLAADTQYF. The CDR3 coding sequence is TGTGCCACCAGCAGGTTAGCTGCAGATACGCAGTATTTT.

The chain links TRBV29-1 to TRBJ1-5; D is unclear. The CDR3 has 14 amino acids. The V end was cut by 4 bases, the J end by 6 bases, with 16 bases between. The germline gives CDR1 SQVTM, CDR2 ANQGSEA. CDR3 region: CSVVIGPEGQPQHF. Here the CDR3 DNA reads TGCAGCGTTGTCATCGGTCCGGAGGGTCAGCCCCAGCATTTT.

This chain links TRBV6-5 with TRBJ2-7; D might be TRBD2 (5 bases). Germline V gives CDR1 MNHEY, CDR2 SVGAGI. The CDR3 is made up of 14 amino acids. With 1 base removed from V and 4 bases from J, the gap between germline ends came to 11 bases. The chain's CDR3 is CASSYLRVGYEQYF. DNA of the CDR3: TGTGCCAGCAGTTACTTGCGGGTGGGTTACGAGCAGTACTTC.

The chain links TRBV5-6 to TRBJ1-2; tentatively, D is TRBD1 (5 bases). In germline, CDR1 is SGHDT, CDR2 YYEEEE. CDR3 length: 13 residues. Trimming removed 1 base at V and 6 bases at J, with 10 bases between. The CDR3 DNA sequence: TGTGCCAGCAGCTTGATTCGGGGGAATGGCTACACCTTC. Its translation is CASSLIRGNGYTF.

This clone occurred a few times. The rearrangement links TRBV7-2 to TRBJ2-2, with TRBD2 matching over 8 bases. The trim removed 2 bases at V and 4 bases at J, leaving 6 bases unmatched. Germline V gene sequence: CDR1 SGHTA, CDR2 FQGNSA. This CDR3 has 16 residues. CDR3 bases: TGTGCCAGCAGCTTACTGCCAGCGGGAGCCACCGGGGAGCTGTTTTTT. The encoded protein is CASSLLPAGATGELFF.

The DNA of the CDR3 is TGTGCCAGCAGCGGGGACAGGGCTGGGTATGAGACCCAGTACTTC. Its translation is CASSGDRAGYETQYF. The gene calls are TRBV9 and TRBJ2-5, with TRBD1 matching over 9 bases. Germline CDR1 and CDR2: SGDLS and YYNGEE. Trimming took 3 bases from V and 5 from J; bases not matched to a gene: 8. The length of the CDR3 is 15 residues.

The chain uses TRBV20-1 and TRBJ1-1; 10 positions agree with TRBD1. The CDR3 totals 11 residues. Germline V gene data show CDR1 as DFQATT and CDR2 as SNEGSKA (reference sequence). Trimming cost V 6 bases and J 10 bases; bases outside gene matches: 5. For the CDR3, the DNA is TGCAGTGCGCCCGGACAGGGGGGAGCTTTCTTT. Its protein product is CSAPGQGGAFF.

In DNA, the CDR3 is TGTGCCAGCAGCCAAGATCCCATTGCAACTAATGAAAAACTGTTTTTT. It encodes CASSQDPIATNEKLFF. This rearrangement joins TRBV4-2 to TRBJ1-4; no reliable D call. The CDR3 sequence is 16 residues long. V lost 0 bases and J 0 bases, leaving 8 bases between the germline ends. Germline CDR1 and CDR2: LGHNA and YNFKEQ.

The chain couples TRBV10-2 to TRBJ2-3, with 8 bases fitting TRBD2. V was pared by 6 bases and J by 1 base, with 12 bases of the junction left unmatched. CDR3 length: 17 residues. The germline V gene encodes CDR1 WSHSY and CDR2 SAAADI. The CDR3 DNA reads TGCGCCAGCAGCAGCCTCGGCGGGGGGAGGGGCACAGATACGCAGTATTTT. Protein product: CASSSLGGGRGTDTQYF.